These 20 T cell receptor beta chains came from one sample sequenced in a study of Ad26.COV2.S vaccination and SARS-CoV-2 variants. Assay: immunoSEQ multiplex PCR; the TCRdb copy retains only in-frame clones and omits some. The table lists about 350,000 clones, around 92% of them singletons, with under 5% in the top ten. Sequenced material: peripheral blood, taken after recovery from COVID-19. Source of these receptors: a human donor who had recovered from COVID-19.

CDR3 residues: CASSLVGGFGYTF. DNA of the CDR3: TGTGCCAGCAGCTTAGTGGGGGGGTTTGGCTACACCTTC. The chain combines TRBV13 with TRBJ1-2, with D tentatively TRBD1 (5 bases). The germline V gene encodes CDR1 PRHDT and CDR2 FYEKMQ (reference sequence). The germline V and J ends were trimmed by 1 base and 7 bases, with 10 bases remaining between them. The CDR3 is made up of 13 amino acids.

The V and J genes are TRBV7-9 and TRBJ2-2, with D perhaps matching TRBD1 (6 bases). V gave up 2 bases and J gave up 2 bases, with 12 bases separating them. This CDR3 is built from 16 residues. In germline, CDR1 is SEHNR, CDR2 FQNEAQ (reference sequence). The CDR3 loop is CASSLPGTLNTGELFF. The CDR3 coding sequence is TGTGCCAGCAGCTTACCCGGGACACTAAACACCGGGGAGCTGTTTTTT.

Notes on this clone: One end of the junction does not line up with germline, which may come from a read error. The gene calls are TRBV5-8 and TRBJ1-1, with TRBD1 matching 7 bases. The CDR3 sequence is 14 residues long. The germline V gene encodes CDR1 SGHTS and CDR2 YDEGEE. The CDR3 sequence is CASSPGTANPEAFF. For the CDR3, the DNA is TGTGCCAGCAGCCCCGGGACAGCGAACCCTGAAGCTTTCTTT.

The rearrangement links TRBV6-2 or TRBV6-3 to TRBJ2-2; D tentatively reads TRBD1 or TRBD2 (5 bases each). Germline assignment: CDR1 MNHEY and CDR2 SVGEGT. This CDR3 comprises 14 residues. Trimming removed 5 bases at V and 4 bases at J, with 11 bases between. CDR3 protein: CASSRLGATGELFF. CDR3 bases: TGTGCCAGCAGTCGCCTCGGGGCCACCGGGGAGCTGTTTTTT.

The chain recombines TRBV6-6 with TRBJ2-5; the D gene is possibly TRBD2 (5 bases). Trimming cost V 6 bases and J 3 bases, with 11 bases left between them. Germline V CDR1 and CDR2: MNHNY, SVGAGI (reference sequence). The CDR3 is made up of 13 amino acids. The CDR3 loop is CASRFGLEETQYF. The CDR3 bases are TGTGCCAGCAGATTCGGACTTGAAGAGACCCAGTACTTC.

V is TRBV9 and J is TRBJ2-1; no clear D gene. Per germline, CDR1 SGDLS and CDR2 YYNGEE. V dropped 0 bases and J dropped 2 bases, with 6 bases sitting between them. The CDR3 covers 14 residues. The CDR3 DNA reads as TGTGCCAGCAGCGTAGACACTACCTACAATGAGCAGTTCTTC. Residues: CASSVDTTYNEQFF.

The CDR3 sequence: CASSRTSGGATGELFF. The CDR3 region has the DNA TGTGCCAGCAGCCGGACTAGCGGGGGGGCCACCGGGGAGCTGTTTTTT. The V gene is TRBV3-1 (or the pseudogene TRBV3-2), the J gene TRBJ2-2; 15 nucleotides line up with TRBD2. The CDR3 totals 16 residues. Germline assignment: CDR1 LGHDT and CDR2 YNNKEL (reference sequence). V shed 4 bases, J shed 4 bases, and the junction held 1 base outside the gene matches.

The chain joins TRBV4-3 to TRBJ2-1, with 10 bases matching TRBD1. Per germline, CDR1 LGHNA and CDR2 YSLEER. With 2 bases clipped from V and 10 bases from J, the junction kept 8 bases outside the gene matches. The CDR3 sequence is 15 residues long. The CDR3 DNA is TGCGCCAGCAGCCAATCGGGGACAGGGGACCACGAGCAGTTCTTC. It specifies CASSQSGTGDHEQFF.

The chain couples TRBV6-5 to TRBJ2-7; D may correspond to TRBD1 or TRBD2 (6 bases each). The germline V and J ends were trimmed by 2 bases and 3 bases, with 11 bases remaining between them. CDR1 is MNHEY, CDR2 SVGAGI, per germline. The CDR3 consists of 14 residues. CDR3 nucleotide sequence: TGTGCCAGCAGTTACGAGGGGGGTCGCTACGAGCAGTACTTC. Translated, it gives CASSYEGGRYEQYF.

The gene calls are TRBV9 and TRBJ2-1; D is uncertain. With 0 bases removed from V and 5 bases from J, the gap between germline ends came to 6 bases. The CDR3 spans 13 residues. Germline values: CDR1 SGDLS, CDR2 YYNGEE. The CDR3 loop reads CASSVGAHNEQFF. The CDR3, as DNA: TGTGCCAGCAGCGTAGGGGCGCACAATGAGCAGTTCTTC.

V is TRBV7-9 and J is TRBJ1-1; tentative D call: TRBD1 (6 bases). Germline V gene sequence: CDR1 SEHNR, CDR2 FQNEAQ (reference sequence). Trimming took 5 bases from V and 7 from J, leaving 11 bases between them. CDR3 size: 12 residues. The CDR3, as DNA: TGTGCCAGCAGCCTAGAGACAGGTGAAGCTTTCTTT. Translated: CASSLETGEAFF.

V is TRBV5-1 and J is TRBJ2-7; D unresolved. The CDR3 length is 11 residues. CDR1 is SGHRS and CDR2 is YFSETQ in the germline V gene. Trimming stripped 4 bases from V and 2 bases from J, with 4 bases between. The CDR3 region has the DNA TGCGCCAGCAGCCACACCTACGAGCAGTACTTC. Its translation: CASSHTYEQYF.

This clone was counted a single time. The chain carries TRBV18 and TRBJ2-3; possibly TRBD2 for D (6 bases). The V gene lost 6 bases and the J gene lost 1 base, with 17 bases spanning the gap. The CDR3 consists of 16 residues. Germline assignment: CDR1 KGHSH and CDR2 LQKENI. For the CDR3, the DNA is TGTGCCAGCTCGCCAAGGGGCGGGGCTGGCACAGATACGCAGTATTTT. This sequence encodes CASSPRGGAGTDTQYF.

The chain combines TRBV10-3 with TRBJ1-1, with a weak D call TRBD1 (5 bases). The CDR3 is 14 amino acids. Germline V lookup: CDR1 ENHRY, CDR2 SYGVKD. Deletions cut 5 bases from V and 5 bases from J, with 15 bases between. CDR3 sequence (DNA): TGTGCCATCAGTTACCTGGGACGTGGAACTGAAGCTTTCTTT. Translation gives CAISYLGRGTEAFF.

The sample holds a few counts of this clone. This chain links TRBV10-3 with TRBJ2-1; D is ambiguous. This CDR3 contains 14 residues. The V gene lost 3 bases and the J gene lost 3 bases, with 9 bases spanning the gap. Germline values: CDR1 ENHRY, CDR2 SYGVKD. The CDR3 region is CAISDGQDYNEQFF. The CDR3 region has the DNA TGTGCCATCAGTGACGGTCAGGACTACAATGAGCAGTTCTTC.

Points on this clone: The sample has other DNA sequences that encode this CDR3 too. The genes are TRBV19 and TRBJ1-6; no firm D call. The CDR3 totals 13 residues. The V gene's germline CDR1 is LNHDA and CDR2 SQIVND (reference sequence). Trimming cost V 2 bases and J 8 bases, with 7 bases left between them. CDR3 bases: TGTGCCAGTAGTATAAACCTCGATTCACCCCTCCACTTT. Residues: CASSINLDSPLHF.

This rearrangement joins TRBV9 to TRBJ2-3; 7 bases align to TRBD2. The CDR3 extends over 15 amino acids. J gave up 4 bases and V 2 bases, and 7 bases lay outside the gene matches. The germline CDR1 and CDR2 sequences are SGDLS and YYNGEE. The CDR3 DNA reads TGTGCCAGCAGCGTCACCGTGAGCGGGGCAGATACGCAGTATTTT. Amino acids: CASSVTVSGADTQYF.

V and J are TRBV5-8 and TRBJ2-3, with TRBD2 matching over 11 bases. CDR3 length equals 17 residues. Germline CDR1 SGHTS, CDR2 YDEGEE. Losses at the gene ends were 4 bases for V and 4 bases for J; bases not matched to a gene: 11. The CDR3 reads CASSVIAGGKVADTQYF. CDR3 DNA: TGTGCCAGCAGCGTTATAGCGGGGGGGAAGGTAGCAGATACGCAGTATTTT.

In this sample, this clone turned up once. The chain uses TRBV15 and TRBJ1-5, with 7 nucleotides matching TRBD1. J gave up 0 bases and V 3 bases, and 5 bases lay outside the gene matches. Germline V gene sequence: CDR1 LNHNV, CDR2 YYDKDF (reference sequence). This CDR3 region has 16 residues. This CDR3 reads CATSSFRGFSNQPQHF. The CDR3 coding sequence is TGTGCCACCAGCAGTTTCAGGGGGTTTAGCAATCAGCCCCAGCATTTT.

The rearrangement joins TRBV5-1 to TRBJ1-2, with 9 bases fitting TRBD1. The CDR3 consists of 17 residues. Germline V gives CDR1 SGHRS, CDR2 YFSETQ. J lost 3 bases, V lost 2 bases, and 11 bases had no gene match. CDR3 loop: CASSLDPDRGSYYGYTF. The CDR3 bases are TGCGCCAGCAGCTTAGACCCTGACAGGGGGTCCTACTATGGCTACACCTTC.